The source of this T cell receptor (beta chain) is a study of blood T cell repertoires in COVID-19. Study context: Italy, Spain and the United States were the sources of the convalescent and acute COVID-19 samples. The analysed material was cDNA or gDNA that came from T cells, B-cell-depleted T cells, or PBMCs.

Before being deemed recovered, Cohort 3 donors had two negative PCRs, clearance, or symptom resolution. Authors' processing steps: By means of reference gene primer amplification, nucleated cell counts were estimated. Profiling relied on immunoSEQ multiplex PCR, and the TCRdb table lists in-frame clones only, not all of them. That table furnishes V, J and clone size, whereas the DNA furnished D and trimming. The table shows around 400,000 clones, with over 85% occurring only once. The material sequenced was PBMCs or T cells enriched from blood (not recorded which). The clonotype was recovered from a woman in her thirties who had recovered from COVID-19.

The CDR3 region is CASTLRGPYGYTF. The CDR3 nucleotides are TGTGCCAGCACCCTCCGGGGTCCCTATGGCTACACCTTC. V is TRBV12-3 or TRBV12-4 and J is TRBJ1-2; no definite D call. CDR3 length: 13 amino acids. Trimming took off 7 bases at V and 4 bases at J, with 13 bases between the two ends.